One T cell receptor beta chain is described in this entry. The data belong to a study of PD-1 blockade in classical Hodgkin lymphoma. Sample time point: cycle 4 day 1 (C4D1), after less than 7 weeks of nivolumab. Each patient relapsed following autologous stem cell transplantation, and prior brentuximab vedotin exposure differed. Libraries were prepared by immunoSEQ multiplex PCR; TCRdb keeps only in-frame clonotypes and omits some of them. The sample contains approximately 52,000 clones, approximately 86% of which appear only once. Specimen: peripheral blood mononuclear cells (PBMCs), collected before the fourth cycle of nivolumab. The clonotype comes from a human donor with classical Hodgkin lymphoma.

CDR3 in DNA: TGTGCCAGTAGCCCTCAACCGGGGGGACTTGCGTCGTATCAGCCCCAGCATTTT. Its translation: CASSPQPGGLASYQPQHF. The chain has TRBV19 and TRBJ1-5; a weak D match, TRBD1 (5 bases). There are 18 residues in the CDR3. Germline V gives CDR1 LNHDA, CDR2 SQIVND (reference sequence). Trimming pared 6 bases from V and 5 bases from J, leaving 26 bases between.